Listed here are 26 T cell receptor beta chains from one sample, sequenced in a study of T cell responses to AZD1222 COVID-19 vaccine. The protocol was immunoSEQ multiplex PCR, while the TCRdb copy is restricted to in-frame clones and leaves out a portion. The sample includes roughly 100,000 clones, over 80% seen only once; the top ten take less than 6%. The input for sequencing was peripheral blood, taken on day 0 of AZD1222 vaccination. These receptors all stem from an adult in good health.

The gene calls are TRBV3-1 (or the pseudogene TRBV3-2) and TRBJ1-2; no firm D call. The V and J ends lost 0 bases and 8 bases respectively, with 10 bases between them. Germline V gives CDR1 LGHDT, CDR2 YNNKEL (reference sequence). The CDR3 is 13 residues long. The CDR3 DNA sequence: TGTGCCAGCAGCCAAGAGTACCTGGGGGGCTACACCTTC. This encodes CASSQEYLGGYTF.

This chain uses TRBV5-4 with TRBJ2-6, with TRBD1 matching over 7 bases. CDR3 size: 18 residues. Germline V gene sequence: CDR1 SGHNT, CDR2 YYREEE (reference sequence). Germline trimming cut 5 bases from V and 0 bases from J; bases unmatched to any gene: 11. In DNA, the CDR3 is TGTGCCAGCAGTAAGTCAGGGGGACCCTACTCTGGGGCCAACGTCCTGACTTTC. Protein product: CASSKSGGPYSGANVLTF.

This CDR3 is CASSPPDRGLDNYGYTF. The CDR3 nucleotides read TGTGCCAGCTCACCACCGGACAGGGGCTTGGATAACTATGGCTACACCTTC. The rearrangement joins TRBV18 to TRBJ1-2, with TRBD1 matching 9 bases. The V gene end was trimmed by 0 bases and the J gene end by 1 base; junction bases not matched to a gene: 6. The CDR3 is made up of 17 amino acids. The germline V gene has CDR1 KGHSH and CDR2 LQKENI.

This clone was counted a few times. The chain employs TRBV7-2 and TRBJ1-1, with 7 nucleotides matching TRBD1. V shed 5 bases, J shed 1 base, and the junction held 7 bases outside the gene matches. This CDR3 region has 15 residues. Germline-derived CDR1 and CDR2 are SGHTA and FQGNSA. The chain's CDR3 is CASSGLDRPNTEAFF. Written as DNA, the CDR3 is TGTGCCAGCAGCGGCCTGGACAGGCCGAACACTGAAGCTTTCTTT.

The chain couples TRBV7-9 to TRBJ1-4; D possibly corresponds to TRBD1 (6 bases). V lost 7 bases to trimming and J lost 8 bases, with 11 bases between them. The germline gives CDR1 SEHNR, CDR2 FQNEAQ (reference sequence). The length of the CDR3 is 12 residues. The CDR3 protein is CASNREQEKLFF. The CDR3 nucleotides read TGTGCCAGCAACAGGGAGCAGGAAAAACTGTTTTTT.

The CDR3 region is CASSLQGATNYGYTF. The CDR3 DNA reads as TGCGCCAGCAGCTTACAGGGGGCCACAAACTATGGCTACACCTTC. The chain combines TRBV5-1 with TRBJ1-2; 9 bases line up with TRBD1. Per the germline V gene, CDR1 is SGHRS and CDR2 is YFSETQ. V lost 2 bases, J lost 2 bases, and 4 bases stayed unmatched. The CDR3 has 15 residues.

This clone was seen just once. The chain joins TRBV6-2 or TRBV6-3 to TRBJ1-5, with a possible D match to TRBD1 (5 bases). The V end lost 6 bases, the J end lost 4 bases, and 16 bases lay between the germline ends. The CDR3 is 15 residues long. The V gene's germline CDR1 is MNHEY and CDR2 SVGEGT. The CDR3 sequence: CASSLSGGKNQPQHF. CDR3 coding DNA: TGTGCCAGCAGCCTGTCGGGGGGGAAGAATCAGCCCCAGCATTTT.

The chain uses TRBV5-8 and TRBJ2-1; D gene unclear. The CDR3 covers 15 residues. Trimming removed 2 bases at V and 0 bases at J, with 9 bases between. Per the germline V gene, CDR1 is SGHTS and CDR2 is YDEGEE. For the CDR3, the DNA is TGTGCCAGCAGCTTAGGAAGGAGCTCCTACAATGAGCAGTTCTTC. Residues: CASSLGRSSYNEQFF.

This clone occurred once. V and J are TRBV2 and TRBJ2-2; 7 bases are shared with TRBD2. V shed 6 bases and J 5 bases; nucleotides not matched to a gene: 12. Germline V gene lookup returns CDR1 SNHLY and CDR2 FYNNEI. The CDR3 totals 16 residues. In DNA, the CDR3 is TGTGCCAGCAGGACTAGAGGGCTAGCGGATACCGGGGAGCTGTTTTTT. Protein sequence: CASRTRGLADTGELFF.

CDR3 in DNA: TGTGCCAGCAGCCCCAAGGGGACGGTGGTCTCCTACGAGCAGTACTTC. Amino acids: CASSPKGTVVSYEQYF. The chain has TRBV7-8 and TRBJ2-7; D may correspond to TRBD1 or TRBD2 (5 bases each). The CDR3 covers 16 residues. V lost 5 bases, J lost 0 bases, and 17 bases lay in between. Germline CDR1 and CDR2: SGHVS and FQNEAQ.

This sequence joins TRBV6-7 and TRBJ1-4, with 9 positions matching TRBD1. TRBV6-7 is an ORF for which the function is uncertain. V gave up 8 bases and J gave up 8 bases; unmatched junction bases: 9. This CDR3 region has 14 residues. The CDR3 DNA follows: TGTGCCAGCCCTATTACGACAGGGGGAGAAAAACTGTTTTTT. This sequence encodes CASPITTGGEKLFF.

This sequence joins TRBV13 and TRBJ1-1, with 9 bases identical to TRBD1. This CDR3 contains 13 residues. Germline assignment: CDR1 PRHDT and CDR2 FYEKMQ (reference sequence). Trimming took 5 bases from V and 6 from J; bases not matched to a gene: 4. CDR3 bases: TGTGCCAGCAGCCAACAGGGGGCGTCTGAAGCTTTCTTT. It is translated as CASSQQGASEAFF.

This chain connects TRBV7-2 to TRBJ1-1; weak D call: TRBD1 (6 bases). V lost 6 bases and J 6 bases, leaving 17 bases between the germline ends. Germline assignment: CDR1 SGHTA and CDR2 FQGNSA. CDR3 size: 14 residues. This CDR3 is CASRGGGGRAEAFF. In nucleotides, the CDR3 is TGTGCCAGCAGGGGAGGAGGGGGGCGAGCTGAAGCTTTCTTT.

The chain joins TRBV7-2 to TRBJ2-7; maybe TRBD2 (5 bases). The ends were cut back, 4 bases at V and 2 bases at J, with 9 bases in the middle. Germline V gene sequence: CDR1 SGHTA, CDR2 FQGNSA. The CDR3 is 13 amino acids. CDR3: CASSSVGTYEQYF. The CDR3 nucleotides read TGTGCCAGCAGCTCAGTCGGGACCTACGAGCAGTACTTC.

V gene TRBV4-2 combines with J gene TRBJ1-1, with TRBD1 matching 7 bases. Germline V CDR1 and CDR2: LGHNA, YNFKEQ. Trimming cost V 4 bases and J 0 bases; bases outside gene matches: 11. CDR3 length: 17 amino acids. DNA of the CDR3: TGTGCCAGCAGCCCTTTCCTACAGGGGTCGGTGAACACTGAAGCTTTCTTT. The encoded protein is CASSPFLQGSVNTEAFF.

V and J are TRBV5-5 and TRBJ2-2; 8 bases fit TRBD1. The CDR3 loop spans 16 amino acids. The germline V gene has CDR1 SGHKS and CDR2 YYEKEE (reference sequence). V trimming: 4 bases; J trimming: 5 bases; junction bases outside the gene matches: 10. The DNA for the CDR3 is TGTGCCAGCAGCAAAACAGGGGGAGCTAGTACCGGGGAGCTGTTTTTT. Protein product: CASSKTGGASTGELFF. Filled out from reference TRBV5-5 and TRBJ2-2, the complete variable domain reads DAGVTQSPTHLIKTRGQQVTLRCSPISGHKSVSWYQQVLGQGPQFIFQYYEKEERGRGNFPDRFSARQFPNYSSELNVNALLLGDSALYLCASSKTGGASTGELFFGEGSRLTVL.

The rearrangement links TRBV6-2 or TRBV6-3 to TRBJ1-4; 7 nucleotides match TRBD1. Germline V gene sequence: CDR1 MNHEY, CDR2 SVGEGT. The junction had 6 bases not matched to a gene; V was cut back by 2 bases and J by 0 bases. The CDR3 spans 17 residues. The CDR3 nucleotides read TGTGCCAGCAGTTACCGGGACAGACGAACAACTAATGAAAAACTGTTTTTT. Translating gives CASSYRDRRTTNEKLFF.

The chain combines TRBV15 with TRBJ2-5; 10 nucleotides agree with TRBD2. The trim removed 1 base at V and 0 bases at J, leaving 2 bases unmatched. The CDR3 sequence is 16 residues long. CDR1 and CDR2 (germline): LNHNV, YYDKDF (reference sequence). Written as DNA, the CDR3 is TGTGCCACCAGCAGAGGTAGCGGGGGGTACCAAGAGACCCAGTACTTC. Translating gives CATSRGSGGYQETQYF.

The rearrangement uses TRBV5-6 and TRBJ2-3, with D unclear. In germline, CDR1 is SGHDT, CDR2 YYEEEE. V was cut by 2 bases and J by 0 bases, with 7 bases left in between. CDR3 length equals 14 residues. CDR3 in amino acids: CASSFSLSTDTQYF. CDR3 sequence (DNA): TGTGCCAGCAGCTTCAGCTTGAGCACAGATACGCAGTATTTT.

On this clone: This sample includes further DNA sequences coding for the same CDR3. This chain connects TRBV5-1 to TRBJ1-1; 7 bases are a match to TRBD1. Germline V gives CDR1 SGHRS, CDR2 YFSETQ. The V and J ends lost 2 bases and 6 bases, in that order; junction bases with no gene match: 4. The CDR3 covers 13 residues. CDR3 amino acids: CASSFTGASEAFF. DNA of the CDR3: TGCGCCAGCAGCTTTACAGGGGCATCTGAAGCTTTCTTT.

The chain joins TRBV4-2 to TRBJ1-2, with D hard to call. CDR3 length equals 14 residues. V was shortened by 0 bases and J by 0 bases, with 5 bases between the two germline ends. CDR1 and CDR2 (germline): LGHNA, YNFKEQ. The CDR3 nucleotides read TGTGCCAGCAGCCAAGAGTGGGCTAACTATGGCTACACCTTC. The encoded protein is CASSQEWANYGYTF.

The chain has TRBV11-2 and TRBJ1-5; D not certain. This CDR3 has 16 residues. Germline CDR1 is SGHAT and CDR2 is FQNNGV. V lost 1 base to trimming and J lost 4 bases, with 14 bases between them. Here the CDR3 reads CASSLGTREGNQPQHF. CDR3 nucleotide sequence: TGTGCCAGCAGCTTAGGGACGAGGGAGGGAAATCAGCCCCAGCATTTT.

This chain joins TRBV11-3 and TRBJ2-2; a possible D gene is TRBD2 (7 bases). CDR1 is SGHNT and CDR2 is YENEEA in the germline V gene. With 1 base removed from V and 0 bases from J, the gap between germline ends came to 12 bases. There are 17 residues in the CDR3. DNA of the CDR3: TGTGCCAGCAGCTTAGGGGGGGGCACGGCGAACACCGGGGAGCTGTTTTTT. It translates to CASSLGGGTANTGELFF.

There are a few counts of this clone. V gene TRBV6-2 or TRBV6-3 combines with J gene TRBJ2-3, with 13 bases identical to TRBD2. The CDR3 extends over 15 amino acids. J was trimmed by 6 bases and V by 6 bases; bases with no gene match: 6. Germline lookup yields CDR1 MNHEY and CDR2 SVGEGT. DNA of the CDR3: TGTGCCAGCAGCCCCACTAGCGGGGGGGCTGATACGCAGTATTTT. This encodes CASSPTSGGADTQYF.

V and J are TRBV19 and TRBJ2-3, with unresolved D. The V end lost 7 bases, the J end lost 5 bases, and 13 bases lay between the germline ends. The CDR3 runs 13 residues. Looked up from germline, CDR1 is LNHDA and CDR2 is SQIVND (reference sequence). CDR3 sequence reads: CASTTTNQDTQYF. The CDR3 coding sequence is TGTGCCAGTACTACTACGAACCAAGATACGCAGTATTTT.

V and J are TRBV5-5 and TRBJ2-1; 7 bases map to TRBD2. This CDR3 is built from 13 residues. Germline assignment: CDR1 SGHKS and CDR2 YYEKEE (reference sequence). V trimming: 0 bases; J trimming: 7 bases; junction bases outside the gene matches: 1. The CDR3 protein is CASSLAGGNEQFF. In nucleotides, the CDR3 is TGTGCCAGCAGCTTGGCCGGGGGGAATGAGCAGTTCTTC. Drawing the rest from reference TRBV5-5 and TRBJ2-1, the complete variable domain is DAGVTQSPTHLIKTRGQQVTLRCSPISGHKSVSWYQQVLGQGPQFIFQYYEKEERGRGNFPDRFSARQFPNYSSELNVNALLLGDSALYLCASSLAGGNEQFFGPGTRLTVL.